The subject of this entry is one TCR beta chain. Germline V lookup: CDR1 SGHRS, CDR2 YFSETQ. This CDR3 spans 19 amino acids. The V end was cut by 4 bases, the J end by 4 bases, with 29 bases between. The repertoire was sequenced with immunoSEQ multiplex PCR; TCRdb's copy has only in-frame clones and lacks some. The sample shows approximately 430,000 clones, 80% to 90% of them seen only once. This sample was included in a study of blood T cell repertoires in COVID-19. On the study more broadly: Nucleic acid was either cDNA or gDNA, and it came from T cells, B-cell-depleted T cells, or PBMCs.

The source material was peripheral blood. J is TRBJ1-2 and V is TRBV5-1, with D possibly being TRBD1 (5 bases). This receptor was obtained from a woman in her twenties or thirties with active or convalescent COVID-19. As DNA, the CDR3 is TGCGCCAGCAGCCCAACCGGGGGGATCGCTCTCTTAAACAGCTATGGCTACACCTTC. Translated, it gives CASSPTGGIALLNSYGYTF.